This T cell receptor beta chain is from a study of blood T cell repertoires in COVID-19 (dated by TCRdb to the early 2020s). For the wider study: Samples covering the acute and convalescent phases of COVID-19 were provided by collaborators in the United States, Italy and Spain. The material from the prospective study consisted of cDNA or gDNA derived from T cells, B-cell-depleted T cells, or PBMCs. The dataset comprised deeply sampled blood TCRbeta repertoires from subjects exposed to, actively infected with, or recovered from COVID-19. The repertoires were released in a freely available public database meant as a resource for research on the immune response to SARS-CoV-2. Samples came from the ongoing ImmuneRACE study (first 160 participants) plus 1,254 subjects from 6 global collaborators. A de-identified subject ID, COVID-19 status, age in years and sex were almost always included in the sample metadata. Where available, HLA class I and class II types were obtained from metadata supplied by the sample provider rather than from assay-based typing. Study-wide conclusions, independent of this receptor: How much clinical and demographic metadata was included differed by source and by participant, and the metadata was provided uncurated.

The collaborating institutions used their own protocols to collect whole blood in K2EDTA tubes. For TCRbeta analysis, collaborator samples were shipped as frozen whole blood, as isolated PBMCs, or as DNA extracted from either sample type. V gives up 5 bases and J gives up 4 bases, and the segment between their germline ends measures 20 bases. Via the germline V gene, CDR1 is SGHVS and CDR2 FNYEAQ. Measured from the cysteine to the phenylalanine, the CDR3 is 16 residues long. Just CDR3 DNA is preserved here, 48 bases in frame from base 1. TCRbeta CDR3 regions were amplified from genomic DNA by means of the immunoSEQ Assay, a bias-controlled multiplex PCR. The study's processing was this. The number of nucleated cells in each sample was estimated from the amplification of reference gene primers within the assay. To quantify the absolute abundance of each unique TCRbeta CDR3 rearrangement, sequence reads were collapsed and filtered. For each sample, productive Simpson clonality was calculated by taking the square root of Simpson's diversity index across productive rearrangements. TCRdb took over this immuneACCESS table, retaining in-frame rearrangements with V and J assigned. Such tables are incomplete; in checked studies, under half of the missing clones stem from an unresolved V gene, and the remainder is unexplained. The V and J calls and clone size were taken over from that table, and D and trimming were inferred from the DNA. Here the sample has some 20,000 clones; 80% to 90% occur a single time. The ten biggest clones cover 11% of the sample.

A word on this clone: It has no known antigen specificity. No base-level quality is on record; no much larger clone is a single base apart.

The TCR sequence derives from a human donor in a cohort sampled during active COVID-19. The sample comprised peripheral blood. The V and J segments used are TRBV7-6 and TRBJ2-5; 6 matching bases give a weak D call of TRBD1. The CDR3 reads as follows: CASSPQGLVTAETQYF. The DNA sequence reads TGTGCCAGCAGCCCGCAGGGGTTAGTCACAGCAGAGACCCAGTACTTC.